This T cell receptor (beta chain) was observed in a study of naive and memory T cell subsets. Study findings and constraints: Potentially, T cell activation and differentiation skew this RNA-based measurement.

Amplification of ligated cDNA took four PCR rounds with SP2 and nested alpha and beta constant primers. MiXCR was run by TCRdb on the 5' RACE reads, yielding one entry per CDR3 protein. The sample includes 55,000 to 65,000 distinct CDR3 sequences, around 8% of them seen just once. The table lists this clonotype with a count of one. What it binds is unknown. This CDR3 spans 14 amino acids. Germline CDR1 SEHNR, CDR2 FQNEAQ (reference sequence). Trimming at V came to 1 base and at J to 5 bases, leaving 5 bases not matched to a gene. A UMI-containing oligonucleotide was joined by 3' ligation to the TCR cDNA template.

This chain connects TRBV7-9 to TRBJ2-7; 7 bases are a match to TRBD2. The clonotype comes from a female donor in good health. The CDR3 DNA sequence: TGTGCCAGCAGCTTAGGGCGGGGGAAAGACGAGCAGTACTTC. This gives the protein CASSLGRGKDEQYF.